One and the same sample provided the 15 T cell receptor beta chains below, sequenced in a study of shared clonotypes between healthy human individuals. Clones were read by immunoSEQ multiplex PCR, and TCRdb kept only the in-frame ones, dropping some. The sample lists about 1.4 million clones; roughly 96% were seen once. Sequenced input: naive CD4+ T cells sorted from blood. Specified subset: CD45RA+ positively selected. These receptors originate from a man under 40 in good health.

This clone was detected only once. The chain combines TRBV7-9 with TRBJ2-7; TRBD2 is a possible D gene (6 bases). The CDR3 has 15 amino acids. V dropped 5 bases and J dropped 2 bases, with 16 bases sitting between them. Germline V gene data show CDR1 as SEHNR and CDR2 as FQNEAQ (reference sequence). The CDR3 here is CASSRYGGEAYEQYF. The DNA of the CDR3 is TGTGCCAGCAGCAGATACGGGGGAGAGGCCTACGAGCAGTACTTC.

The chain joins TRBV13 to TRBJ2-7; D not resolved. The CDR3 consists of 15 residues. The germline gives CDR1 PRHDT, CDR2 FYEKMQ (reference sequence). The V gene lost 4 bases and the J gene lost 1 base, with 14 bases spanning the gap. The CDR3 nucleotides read TGTGCCAGCAGCTCCGGGCCCAGTAGGTCCTACGAGCAGTACTTC. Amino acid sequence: CASSSGPSRSYEQYF.

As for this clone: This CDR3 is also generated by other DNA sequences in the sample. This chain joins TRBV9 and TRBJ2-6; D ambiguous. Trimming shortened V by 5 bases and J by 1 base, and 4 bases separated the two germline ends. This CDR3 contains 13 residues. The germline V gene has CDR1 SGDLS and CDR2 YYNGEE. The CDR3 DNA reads TGTGCCAGCAGAGGGTCTGGGGCCAACGTCCTGACTTTC. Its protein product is CASRGSGANVLTF. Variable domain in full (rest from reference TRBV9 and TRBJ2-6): DSGVTQTPKHLITATGQRVTLRCSPRSGDLSVYWYQQSLDQGLQFLIQYYNGEERAKGNILERFSAQQFPDLHSELNLSSLELGDSALYFCASRGSGANVLTFGAGSRLTVL.

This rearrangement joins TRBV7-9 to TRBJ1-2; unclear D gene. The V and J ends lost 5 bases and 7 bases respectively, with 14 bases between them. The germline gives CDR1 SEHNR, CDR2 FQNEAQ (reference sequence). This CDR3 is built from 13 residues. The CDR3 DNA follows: TGTGCCAGCAGCCCAAACGCAATGGGTGGCTACACCTTC. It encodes CASSPNAMGGYTF.

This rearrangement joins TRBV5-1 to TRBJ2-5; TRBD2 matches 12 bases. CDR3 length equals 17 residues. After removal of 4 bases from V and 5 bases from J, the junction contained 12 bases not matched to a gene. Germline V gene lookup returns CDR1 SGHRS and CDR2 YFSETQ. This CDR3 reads CASSTRTSGASGETQYF. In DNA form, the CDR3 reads TGCGCCAGCAGCACTCGGACTAGCGGGGCGAGCGGGGAGACCCAGTACTTC.

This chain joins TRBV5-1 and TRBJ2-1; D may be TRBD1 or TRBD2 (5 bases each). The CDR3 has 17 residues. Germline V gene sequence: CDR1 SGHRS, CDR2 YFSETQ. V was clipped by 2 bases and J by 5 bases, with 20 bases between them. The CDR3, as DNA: TGCGCCAGCAGCTTTACTGGGACCGGGTTCTACGACAATGAGCAGTTCTTC. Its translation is CASSFTGTGFYDNEQFF.

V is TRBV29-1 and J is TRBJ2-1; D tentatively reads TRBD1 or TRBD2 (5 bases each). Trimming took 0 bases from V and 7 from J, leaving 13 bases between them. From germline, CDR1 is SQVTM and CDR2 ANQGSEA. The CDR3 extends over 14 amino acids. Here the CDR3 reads CSVEDSGAGNEQFF. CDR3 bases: TGCAGCGTTGAAGATTCCGGGGCGGGTAATGAGCAGTTCTTC.

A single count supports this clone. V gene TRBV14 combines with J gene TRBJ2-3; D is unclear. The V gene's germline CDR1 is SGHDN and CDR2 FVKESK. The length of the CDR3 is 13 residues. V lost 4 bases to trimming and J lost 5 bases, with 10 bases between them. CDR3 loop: CASSPYGRDTQYF. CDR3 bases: TGTGCCAGCAGCCCGTACGGACGAGATACGCAGTATTTT.

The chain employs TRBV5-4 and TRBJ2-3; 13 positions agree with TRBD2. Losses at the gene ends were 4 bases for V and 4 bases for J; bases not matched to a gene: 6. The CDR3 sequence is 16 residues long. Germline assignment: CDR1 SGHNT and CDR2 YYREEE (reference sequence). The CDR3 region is CASSGTSGKGADTQYF. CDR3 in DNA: TGTGCCAGCAGCGGGACTAGCGGGAAAGGGGCAGATACGCAGTATTTT.

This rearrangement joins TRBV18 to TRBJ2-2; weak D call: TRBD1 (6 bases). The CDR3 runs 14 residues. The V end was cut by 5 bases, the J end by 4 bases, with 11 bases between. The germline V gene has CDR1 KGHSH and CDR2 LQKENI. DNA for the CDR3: TGTGCCAGCTCAACTCGGACAGCCACCGGGGAGCTGTTTTTT. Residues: CASSTRTATGELFF.

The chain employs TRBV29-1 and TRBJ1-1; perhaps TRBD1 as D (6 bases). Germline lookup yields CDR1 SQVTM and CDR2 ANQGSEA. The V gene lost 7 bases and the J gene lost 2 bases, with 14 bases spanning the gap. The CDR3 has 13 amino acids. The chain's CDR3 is CSARNRVNTEAFF. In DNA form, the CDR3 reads TGCAGCGCTAGAAACAGGGTTAACACTGAAGCTTTCTTT.

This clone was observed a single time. Written as DNA, the CDR3 is TGCGCCAGCAGCGTGGGACAGGTGACCGGGGAGCTGTTTTTT. Translating it yields CASSVGQVTGELFF. V and J are TRBV5-1 and TRBJ2-2; 8 positions match TRBD1. The CDR3 runs to 14 residues. The V segment lost 4 bases and the J segment 5 bases; nucleotides outside the gene matches: 4. Germline V gene sequence: CDR1 SGHRS, CDR2 YFSETQ.

CDR3 sequence reads: CASSLRGLREFF. In nucleotides, the CDR3 is TGTGCCAGCAGCTTACGCGGGCTCCGGGAGTTCTTC. V gene TRBV7-8 combines with J gene TRBJ2-1, with D perhaps matching TRBD2 (5 bases). The CDR3 runs 12 residues. Germline CDR1 and CDR2: SGHVS and FQNEAQ. V shed 2 bases and J shed 14 bases, with 13 bases lying between them.

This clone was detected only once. The CDR3 DNA reads as TGTGCCAGCAGCACGGGACTAGCGGGAGGTCTGGAGACCCAGTACTTC. Amino acid sequence: CASSTGLAGGLETQYF. This chain joins TRBV7-9 and TRBJ2-5; 15 bases match TRBD2. J gave up 5 bases and V 5 bases, and 6 bases lay outside the gene matches. The CDR3 runs to 16 residues. Germline V gene sequence: CDR1 SEHNR, CDR2 FQNEAQ (reference sequence).

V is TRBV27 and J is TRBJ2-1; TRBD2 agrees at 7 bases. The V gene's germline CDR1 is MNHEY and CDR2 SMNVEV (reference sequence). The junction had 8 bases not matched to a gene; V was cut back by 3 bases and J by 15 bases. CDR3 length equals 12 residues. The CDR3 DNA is TGTGCCAGCAGTTTGTTCAGCGGGGTGTGGTTCTTC. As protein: CASSLFSGVWFF.